The 13 T cell receptor beta chains below all came from one sample that was sequenced in a study of T-cell reconstitution after alpha-beta-depleted transplantation in children. The TCRbeta library was prepared with unique molecular identifiers. TCRdb re-called the PCR reads with MiXCR, one entry per CDR3 protein. This sample yields approximately 210,000 distinct CDR3 sequences, of which just over 14% are seen a single time; approximately 13% belongs to the top ten. This material consisted of PBMCs from the stem cell graft donor, taken from the stem cell graft. Receptors were obtained from a human donor who donated a stem cell graft to a child with acute lymphoblastic leukemia.

This clonotype was detected a few times. The genes are TRBV30 and TRBJ2-3; D may be TRBD2 (6 bases). Trimming took 3 bases from V and 1 from J, leaving 8 bases between them. The germline V gene encodes CDR1 GTSNPN and CDR2 SVGIG (reference sequence). This CDR3 contains 13 residues. CDR3 in DNA: TGTGCCTGGAGGGCTAGCGGCACAGATACGCAGTATTTT. Amino acids: CAWRASGTDTQYF. Supplemented by reference TRBV30 and TRBJ2-3, the full variable domain reads SQTIHQWPATLVQPVGSPLSLECTVEGTSNPNLYWYRQAAGRGLQLLFYSVGIGQISSEVPQNLSASRPQDRQFILSSKKLLLSDSGFYLCAWRASGTDTQYFGPGTRLTVL.

This clonotype was recorded many times. V gene TRBV13 combines with J gene TRBJ2-4, with D possibly called TRBD1 or TRBD2 (5 bases each). Trimming shortened V by 0 bases and J by 1 base, and 16 bases separated the two germline ends. The CDR3 is 18 amino acids. In germline, CDR1 is PRHDT, CDR2 FYEKMQ (reference sequence). CDR3: CASSLGPPGWGAKNIQYF. CDR3 nucleotides: TGTGCCAGCAGCTTAGGCCCTCCAGGGTGGGGGGCCAAAAACATTCAGTACTTC.

This clonotype was recorded at least ten times. V and J are TRBV12-3 or TRBV12-4 and TRBJ1-2; D is perhaps TRBD1 (5 bases). The CDR3 is 15 amino acids. V lost 4 bases and J lost 4, with 16 bases in between. This CDR3 is CASSSPRGRGYGYTF. CDR3 nucleotide sequence: TGTGCCAGCAGTTCCCCTAGGGGTCGTGGCTATGGCTACACCTTC.

This clonotype was recorded once. The V gene is TRBV19, the J gene TRBJ2-2; D is undetermined. Germline V gene data show CDR1 as LNHDA and CDR2 as SQIVND (reference sequence). The CDR3 extends over 16 amino acids. V lost 3 bases and J 0 bases, leaving 11 bases between the germline ends. CDR3 region: CASSILAPSNTGELFF. For the CDR3, the DNA is TGTGCCAGTAGTATCTTGGCACCTTCGAACACCGGGGAGCTGTTTTTT.

This clonotype was observed at least ten times. The V call is TRBV12-3 or TRBV12-4, the J call TRBJ2-2; D unresolved. The V end lost 4 bases, the J end lost 0 bases, and 6 bases lay between the germline ends. The CDR3 length is 14 residues. The CDR3 here is CASSYSTNTGELFF. The CDR3 DNA reads TGTGCCAGCAGTTATTCAACGAACACCGGGGAGCTGTTTTTT.

This clonotype showed up many times. The chain is built from TRBV11-2 and TRBJ2-5, with D uncertain. The germline gives CDR1 SGHAT, CDR2 FQNNGV. The CDR3 extends over 13 amino acids. Trimming stripped 5 bases from V and 5 bases from J, with 12 bases between. The CDR3 spells CASSRVYLETQYF. CDR3 coding DNA: TGTGCCAGCAGCCGAGTTTATTTGGAGACCCAGTACTTC.

This clonotype has at least ten counts. The chain employs TRBV5-8 and TRBJ1-4; D is unresolved. Per germline, CDR1 SGHTS and CDR2 YDEGEE. The CDR3 is made up of 13 amino acids. Trimming shortened V by 0 bases and J by 8 bases, and 8 bases separated the two germline ends. CDR3 loop: CASSLGGLEKLFF. The CDR3 region has the DNA TGTGCCAGCAGCTTGGGTGGCTTGGAAAAACTGTTTTTT. Full variable domain (outside the CDR3, taken from reference TRBV5-8 and TRBJ1-4): EAGVTQSPTHLIKTRGQQATLRCSPISGHTSVYWYQQALGLGLQFLLWYDEGEERNRGNFPPRFSGRQFPNYSSELNVNALELEDSALYLCASSLGGLEKLFFGSGTQLSVL.

This clonotype was counted ten times or more. V and J are TRBV5-1 and TRBJ2-5; TRBD2 agrees at 9 bases. The CDR3 totals 17 residues. After removal of 4 bases from V and 1 base from J, the junction contained 11 bases not matched to a gene. Germline V gene lookup returns CDR1 SGHRS and CDR2 YFSETQ. This chain's CDR3 is CASSRTAGGPSQETQYF. CDR3 DNA: TGCGCCAGCAGCCGAACAGCGGGAGGCCCGTCCCAAGAGACCCAGTACTTC.

The V gene is TRBV20-1, the J gene TRBJ2-5, with a tentative D call TRBD2 (7 bases). Germline CDR1 DFQATT, CDR2 SNEGSKA (reference sequence). V gave up 0 bases and J gave up 1 base, with 9 bases separating them. This CDR3 has 14 amino acids. The CDR3 nucleotides are TGCAGTGCTAGAGAAGGGGGGGCCCAAGAGACCCAGTACTTC. It encodes CSAREGGAQETQYF.

This clonotype has a count of ten or more. The chain joins TRBV12-3 or TRBV12-4 to TRBJ1-2, with D possibly matching TRBD1 (6 bases). This CDR3 is 13 amino acids long. V was shortened by 2 bases and J by 7 bases, with 11 bases between the two germline ends. Written as DNA, the CDR3 is TGTGCCAGCAGTTTAACAGGGAACGGTGGCTACACCTTC. Its protein is CASSLTGNGGYTF.

In this sample, this clonotype turned up many times. The chain couples TRBV20-1 to TRBJ2-3; a weak D match, TRBD1 (6 bases). Per the germline V gene, CDR1 is DFQATT and CDR2 is SNEGSKA (reference sequence). Trimming removed 4 bases at V and 2 bases at J, with 22 bases between. The CDR3 is made up of 17 amino acids. The CDR3 sequence: CSATSGQTEKVTDTQYF. DNA for the CDR3: TGCAGTGCTACCTCTGGACAGACCGAGAAAGTCACAGATACGCAGTATTTT.

This clonotype occurred many times. The V gene is TRBV5-1, the J gene TRBJ1-2, with no clear D. Germline CDR1 SGHRS, CDR2 YFSETQ. Trimming removed 4 bases from V and 4 bases from J, with 8 bases in between. The CDR3 totals 12 residues. CDR3 loop: CASSGVAYGYTF. CDR3 coding DNA: TGCGCCAGCAGCGGGGTAGCCTATGGCTACACCTTC.

The chain is built from TRBV7-9 and TRBJ2-1; D remains unclear. Trimming removed 5 bases from V and 4 bases from J, with 15 bases in between. The CDR3 consists of 15 residues. Germline CDR1 is SEHNR and CDR2 is FQNEAQ (reference sequence). This chain's CDR3 is CASSPPDAQYNEQFF. DNA for the CDR3: TGTGCCAGCAGCCCACCCGACGCGCAGTACAATGAGCAGTTCTTC.